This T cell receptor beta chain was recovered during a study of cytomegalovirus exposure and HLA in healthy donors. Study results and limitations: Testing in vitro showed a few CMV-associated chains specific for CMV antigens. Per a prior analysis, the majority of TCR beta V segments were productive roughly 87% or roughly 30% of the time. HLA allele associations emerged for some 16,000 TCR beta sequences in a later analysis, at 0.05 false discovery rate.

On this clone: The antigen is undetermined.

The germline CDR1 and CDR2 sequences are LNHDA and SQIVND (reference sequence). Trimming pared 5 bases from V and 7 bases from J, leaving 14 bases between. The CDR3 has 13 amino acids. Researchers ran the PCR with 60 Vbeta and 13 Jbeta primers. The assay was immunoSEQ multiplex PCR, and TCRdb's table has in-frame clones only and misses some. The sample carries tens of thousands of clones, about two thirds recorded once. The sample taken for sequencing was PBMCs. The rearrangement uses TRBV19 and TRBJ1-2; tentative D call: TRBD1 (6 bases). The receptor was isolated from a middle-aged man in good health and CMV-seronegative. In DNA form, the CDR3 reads TGTGCCAGTAGTCGACAGGCGTCGAGTGGCTACACCTTC. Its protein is CASSRQASSGYTF. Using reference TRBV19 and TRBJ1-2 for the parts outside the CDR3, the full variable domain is DGGITQSPKYLFRKEGQNVTLSCEQNLNHDAMYWYRQDPGQGLRLIYYSQIVNDFQKGDIAEGYSVSREKKESFPLTVTSAQKNPTAFYLCASSRQASSGYTFGSGTRLTVV.